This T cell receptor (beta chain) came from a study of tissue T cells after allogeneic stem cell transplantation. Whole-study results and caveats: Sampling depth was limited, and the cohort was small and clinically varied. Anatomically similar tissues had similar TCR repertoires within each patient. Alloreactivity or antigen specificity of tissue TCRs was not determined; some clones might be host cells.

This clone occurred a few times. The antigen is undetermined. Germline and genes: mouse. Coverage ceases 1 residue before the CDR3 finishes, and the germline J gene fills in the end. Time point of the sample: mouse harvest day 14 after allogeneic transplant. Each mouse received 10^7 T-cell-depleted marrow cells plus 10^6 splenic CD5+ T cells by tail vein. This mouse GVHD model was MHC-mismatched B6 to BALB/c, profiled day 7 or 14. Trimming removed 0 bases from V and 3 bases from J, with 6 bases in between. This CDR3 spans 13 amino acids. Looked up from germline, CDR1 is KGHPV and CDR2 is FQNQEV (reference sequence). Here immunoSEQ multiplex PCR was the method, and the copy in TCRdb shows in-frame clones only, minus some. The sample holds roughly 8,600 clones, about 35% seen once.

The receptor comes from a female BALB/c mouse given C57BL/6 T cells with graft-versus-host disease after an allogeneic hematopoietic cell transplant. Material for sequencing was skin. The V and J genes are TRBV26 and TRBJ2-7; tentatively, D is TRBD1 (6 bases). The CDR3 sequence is CASSLSRGYEQYF. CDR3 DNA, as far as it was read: TGTGCCAGCAGTCTGTCCAGGGGCTATGAACAGTAC.